The rows below give T cell receptor beta chains drawn from one sample of a study of T cell responses to AZD1222 COVID-19 vaccine. The assay was immunoSEQ multiplex PCR, and TCRdb's table has in-frame clones only and misses some. This sample has roughly 100,000 clones; more than 75% occur once, and the top ten carry more than 4.5%. The specimen comprised peripheral blood, sampled on day 0 of AZD1222 vaccination. These receptors came from an adult in good health. CDR3s include the opening cysteine and the closing phenylalanine or tryptophan. The order of the fields is CDR3 protein, CDR3 DNA, clone size, J gene, V gene, D gene. The D gene is left open where the match is weak. Clone size is not always given. Where it is, it says once, few, many or a class for expanded clones.

CDR3 protein: CASSPGISQETQYF; CDR3 DNA: TGCGCCAGCAGCCCAGGGATTAGCCAAGAGACCCAGTACTTC; clone size: NA; J gene: TRBJ2-5; V gene: TRBV5-1; D gene: NA
CDR3 protein: CASSLNSNQPQHF; CDR3 DNA: TGTGCCAGCTCACTCAATAGCAATCAGCCCCAGCATTTT; clone size: NA; J gene: TRBJ1-5; V gene: TRBV18; D gene: NA
CDR3 protein: CASSGIDRNQPQHF; CDR3 DNA: TGTGCCAGCAGTGGAATCGACAGGAATCAGCCCCAGCATTTT; clone size: NA; J gene: TRBJ1-5; V gene: TRBV2; D gene: NA
CDR3 protein: CASSAHRGGYGYTF; CDR3 DNA: TGTGCCAGCAGCGCTCACAGGGGAGGATATGGCTACACCTTC; clone size: few; J gene: TRBJ1-2; V gene: TRBV9; D gene: TRBD1
CDR3 protein: CASSRGGISSSYNEQFF; CDR3 DNA: TGTGCCAGTAGTAGAGGGGGAATTTCGAGCTCCTACAATGAGCAGTTCTTC; clone size: NA; J gene: TRBJ2-1; V gene: TRBV19; D gene: NA
CDR3 protein: CASSQDRARTEAFF; CDR3 DNA: TGTGCCAGCAGCCAAGATCGAGCCCGAACTGAAGCTTTCTTT; clone size: NA; J gene: TRBJ1-1; V gene: TRBV4-2; D gene: NA
CDR3 protein: CASSLATLTTEAFF; CDR3 DNA: TGTGCCAGCAGTTTGGCGACATTGACCACTGAAGCTTTCTTT; clone size: NA; J gene: TRBJ1-1; V gene: TRBV28; D gene: NA
CDR3 protein: CASSPPGAQEQFF; CDR3 DNA: TGTGCCAGCAGTCCCCCCGGGGCGCAGGAGCAGTTCTTC; clone size: NA; J gene: TRBJ2-1; V gene: TRBV7-3; D gene: NA
CDR3 protein: CASSVFGGGTEAFF; CDR3 DNA: TGTGCCAGCAGCGTATTCGGGGGCGGGACTGAAGCTTTCTTT; clone size: NA; J gene: TRBJ1-1; V gene: TRBV9; D gene: NA
CDR3 protein: CASGSGHYEQYF; CDR3 DNA: TGTGCTAGTGGTTCGGGACACTACGAGCAGTACTTC; clone size: NA; J gene: TRBJ2-7; V gene: TRBV12-5; D gene: NA
CDR3 protein: CSDQTLETQYF; CDR3 DNA: TGCAGCGACCAAACACTGGAGACCCAGTACTTC; clone size: NA; J gene: TRBJ2-5; V gene: TRBV29-1; D gene: NA
CDR3 protein: CASSPFGQPEQETQYF; CDR3 DNA: TGTGCCAGCTCACCATTCGGACAGCCAGAGCAAGAGACCCAGTACTTC; clone size: NA; J gene: TRBJ2-5; V gene: TRBV18; D gene: NA
CDR3 protein: CASSVTGALSGNTIYF; CDR3 DNA: TGTGCCAGCAGCGTTACAGGGGCCCTCTCTGGAAACACCATATATTTT; clone size: NA; J gene: TRBJ1-3; V gene: TRBV9; D gene: TRBD1
CDR3 protein: CASSYEEGGSPLHF; CDR3 DNA: TGTGCCAGCAGTTACGAGGAGGGAGGATCACCCCTCCACTTT; clone size: NA; J gene: TRBJ1-6; V gene: TRBV6-6; D gene: NA
CDR3 protein: CASSVGQGSDGYTF; CDR3 DNA: TGTGCCAGCAGCGTGGGTCAGGGGTCTGATGGCTACACCTTC; clone size: NA; J gene: TRBJ1-2; V gene: TRBV9; D gene: NA
CDR3 protein: CASSLGTPSTDTQYF; CDR3 DNA: TGCGCCAGCAGCTTGGGGACCCCTAGCACAGATACGCAGTATTTT; clone size: NA; J gene: TRBJ2-3; V gene: TRBV5-1; D gene: NA
CDR3 protein: CASSLDSSYNSPLHF; CDR3 DNA: TGTGCCAGCAGCTTGGACAGCTCCTATAATTCACCCCTCCACTTT; clone size: NA; J gene: TRBJ1-6; V gene: TRBV5-6; D gene: NA
CDR3 protein: CASSLARNTEAFF; CDR3 DNA: TGTGCCAGCAGCTTGGCGCGGAACACTGAAGCTTTCTTT; clone size: few; J gene: TRBJ1-1; V gene: TRBV5-8; D gene: NA
CDR3 protein: CASSGDGLNTEAFF; CDR3 DNA: TGCGCCAGCAGCGGGGACGGCCTGAACACTGAAGCTTTCTTT; clone size: NA; J gene: TRBJ1-1; V gene: TRBV5-1; D gene: NA
CDR3 protein: CASSPRTATGETQYF; CDR3 DNA: TGTGCCAGCAGCCCCCGGACGGCCACTGGGGAGACCCAGTACTTC; clone size: NA; J gene: TRBJ2-5; V gene: TRBV9; D gene: NA
CDR3 protein: CASSRTPPGYKEKLFF; CDR3 DNA: TGTGCCAGCAGTCGGACTCCCCCTGGCTACAAGGAAAAACTGTTTTTT; clone size: NA; J gene: TRBJ1-4; V gene: TRBV2; D gene: NA
CDR3 protein: CASSKDSRYGYTF; CDR3 DNA: TGTGCCAGCAGCAAAGACAGCCGCTATGGCTACACCTTC; clone size: NA; J gene: TRBJ1-2; V gene: TRBV5-6; D gene: NA
CDR3 protein: CASRGHAVSGANVLTF; CDR3 DNA: TGTGCCAGCAGGGGACACGCCGTTAGTGGGGCCAACGTCCTGACTTTC; clone size: NA; J gene: TRBJ2-6; V gene: TRBV25-1; D gene: NA
CDR3 protein: CASSPSAGTSGAGELFF; CDR3 DNA: TGTGCCAGCAGCCCATCTGCCGGGACTAGCGGGGCCGGGGAGCTGTTTTTT; clone size: NA; J gene: TRBJ2-2; V gene: TRBV7-2; D gene: TRBD2
CDR3 protein: CASSYPWTELYRGTEAFF; CDR3 DNA: TGTGCCAGCAGTTACCCGTGGACGGAGTTATACAGGGGCACTGAAGCTTTCTTT; clone size: NA; J gene: TRBJ1-1; V gene: TRBV6-2/TRBV6-3; D gene: TRBD1
CDR3 protein: CASSLAGTPLLNEQFF; CDR3 DNA: TGCGCCAGCAGCTTGGCCGGGACTCCACTCCTCAATGAGCAGTTCTTC; clone size: NA; J gene: TRBJ2-1; V gene: TRBV5-1; D gene: NA
CDR3 protein: CATSRAKGGTETYEQYF; CDR3 DNA: TGTGCCACCAGCAGAGCAAAAGGGGGGACGGAGACCTACGAGCAGTACTTC; clone size: NA; J gene: TRBJ2-7; V gene: TRBV15; D gene: NA
CDR3 protein: CASGGGPYGYTF; CDR3 DNA: TGTGCCAGTGGCGGGGGGCCCTATGGCTACACCTTC; clone size: NA; J gene: TRBJ1-2; V gene: TRBV19; D gene: NA
CDR3 protein: CASSYDGVSYEQYF; CDR3 DNA: TGTGCCAGCAGTTACGATGGGGTAAGCTACGAGCAGTACTTC; clone size: NA; J gene: TRBJ2-7; V gene: TRBV6-6; D gene: NA
CDR3 protein: CASRSGGKETQYF; CDR3 DNA: TGTGCCAGCCGTTCAGGGGGTAAGGAGACCCAGTACTTC; clone size: NA; J gene: TRBJ2-5; V gene: TRBV6-2/TRBV6-3; D gene: TRBD1
CDR3 protein: CASSLRTGNTYEQYF; CDR3 DNA: TGTGCCAGCAGCTTGAGGACAGGTAATACCTACGAGCAGTACTTC; clone size: NA; J gene: TRBJ2-7; V gene: TRBV11-2; D gene: TRBD1
CDR3 protein: CASSQVTGEANSPLHF; CDR3 DNA: TGTGCCAGCAGCCAGGTGACAGGGGAGGCTAATTCACCCCTCCACTTT; clone size: NA; J gene: TRBJ1-6; V gene: TRBV2; D gene: TRBD1
CDR3 protein: CASSQGGQMGGYTF; CDR3 DNA: TGTGCCAGCAGCCAGGGGGGACAGATGGGTGGCTACACCTTC; clone size: NA; J gene: TRBJ1-2; V gene: TRBV4-2; D gene: TRBD1
CDR3 protein: CASTEVGEADYYGYTF; CDR3 DNA: TGTGCCAGCACTGAGGTCGGGGAGGCGGACTACTATGGCTACACCTTC; clone size: NA; J gene: TRBJ1-2; V gene: TRBV2; D gene: NA
CDR3 protein: CASSPTGLGGYTF; CDR3 DNA: TGTGCCAGCAGCCCGACAGGGTTGGGAGGCTACACCTTC; clone size: NA; J gene: TRBJ1-2; V gene: TRBV6-5; D gene: TRBD1
CDR3 protein: CASSEGTPPYEQYF; CDR3 DNA: TGCGCCAGCAGCGAGGGGACACCTCCCTACGAGCAGTACTTC; clone size: NA; J gene: TRBJ2-7; V gene: TRBV5-1; D gene: NA
CDR3 protein: CAWSEGQPNQPQHF; CDR3 DNA: TGTGCCTGGAGTGAAGGTCAGCCTAATCAGCCCCAGCATTTT; clone size: NA; J gene: TRBJ1-5; V gene: TRBV30; D gene: NA
CDR3 protein: CASSSGYYEQYF; CDR3 DNA: TGTGCCAGCAGTTCCGGTTACTACGAGCAGTACTTC; clone size: NA; J gene: TRBJ2-7; V gene: TRBV6-5; D gene: NA
CDR3 protein: CASSTGQATGELFF; CDR3 DNA: TGTGCCAGTAGTACGGGACAAGCCACCGGGGAGCTGTTTTTT; clone size: few; J gene: TRBJ2-2; V gene: TRBV19; D gene: NA
CDR3 protein: CASSSRDSNTEAFF; CDR3 DNA: TGTGCCAGCAGCTCCCGGGACAGTAACACTGAAGCTTTCTTT; clone size: NA; J gene: TRBJ1-1; V gene: TRBV11-3; D gene: TRBD1
CDR3 protein: CASSLGGGGGGRDTQYF; CDR3 DNA: TGTGCCAGCAGCTTGGGAGGAGGAGGGGGGGGCAGGGATACGCAGTATTTT; clone size: NA; J gene: TRBJ2-3; V gene: TRBV5-4; D gene: NA
CDR3 protein: CASSPSMPQSHPNYGYTF; CDR3 DNA: TGTGCCAGCAGCCCGTCCATGCCCCAATCCCACCCTAACTATGGCTACACCTTC; clone size: once; J gene: TRBJ1-2; V gene: TRBV6-7; D gene: NA
CDR3 protein: CASSLLQGADGYTF; CDR3 DNA: TGTGCCAGCTCACTTTTACAGGGGGCGGATGGCTACACCTTC; clone size: NA; J gene: TRBJ1-2; V gene: TRBV18; D gene: TRBD1
CDR3 protein: CASRRWSGGTDTQYF; CDR3 DNA: TGTGCCAGCCGGCGTTGGTCAGGAGGCACAGATACGCAGTATTTT; clone size: NA; J gene: TRBJ2-3; V gene: TRBV5-4; D gene: NA
CDR3 protein: CASSQELLAGGRIATDTQYF; CDR3 DNA: TGCGCCAGCAGCCAAGAACTACTAGCGGGGGGGCGAATCGCCACAGATACGCAGTATTTT; clone size: few; J gene: TRBJ2-3; V gene: TRBV4-3; D gene: TRBD2
CDR3 protein: CASSFSSLSLVTGELFF; CDR3 DNA: TGTGCCAGCAGCTTTTCTTCCCTATCCCTAGTGACCGGGGAGCTGTTTTTT; clone size: NA; J gene: TRBJ2-2; V gene: TRBV11-3; D gene: NA
CDR3 protein: CASGLVLRRHSGNTIYF; CDR3 DNA: TGTGCTAGTGGTTTGGTACTCCGACGGCACTCTGGAAACACCATATATTTT; clone size: NA; J gene: TRBJ1-3; V gene: TRBV12-5; D gene: NA
CDR3 protein: CASSPGGAGNSPLHF; CDR3 DNA: TGTGCCAGTAGCCCCGGAGGGGCCGGTAATTCACCCCTCCACTTT; clone size: once; J gene: TRBJ1-6; V gene: TRBV19; D gene: NA
CDR3 protein: CASSPGWTEAFF; CDR3 DNA: TGTGCCAGCTCACCAGGGTGGACTGAAGCTTTCTTT; clone size: NA; J gene: TRBJ1-1; V gene: TRBV18; D gene: NA
CDR3 protein: CASSQEAPQMNTEAFF; CDR3 DNA: TGCGCCAGCAGCCAAGAAGCCCCACAAATGAACACTGAAGCTTTCTTT; clone size: NA; J gene: TRBJ1-1; V gene: TRBV4-3; D gene: NA